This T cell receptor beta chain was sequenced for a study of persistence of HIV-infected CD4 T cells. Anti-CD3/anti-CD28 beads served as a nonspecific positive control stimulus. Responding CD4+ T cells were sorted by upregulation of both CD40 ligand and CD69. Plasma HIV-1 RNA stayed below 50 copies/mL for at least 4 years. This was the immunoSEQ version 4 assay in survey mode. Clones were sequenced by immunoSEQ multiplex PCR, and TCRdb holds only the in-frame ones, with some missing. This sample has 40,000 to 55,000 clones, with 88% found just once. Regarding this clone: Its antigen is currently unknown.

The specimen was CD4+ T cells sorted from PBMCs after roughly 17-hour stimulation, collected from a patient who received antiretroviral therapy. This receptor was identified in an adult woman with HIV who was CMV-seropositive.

The CDR3, as DNA: TGTGCCATCAGCAGCCTTTCTGGGGCCAACGTCCTGACTTTC. Residues: CAISSLSGANVLTF. V usage is TRBV10-3 and J usage is TRBJ2-6; no clear D gene. The V and J ends lost 6 bases and 1 base respectively, with 7 bases between them. Germline-derived CDR1 and CDR2 are ENHRY and SYGVKD. This CDR3 spans 14 amino acids.